These 11 T cell receptor beta chains came from one sample sequenced in a study of identical twins. A single record per CDR3 protein comes from TCRdb applying MiXCR to the 5' RACE reads. In the table there are some 330,000 distinct CDR3 sequences, 9% of which are singletons. The sample consisted of naive T cells sorted from blood. The source is a woman aged 45-59 years in good health.

This clonotype was observed many times. J is TRBJ2-1 and V is TRBV5-1, with D perhaps being TRBD1 or TRBD2 (5 bases each). This CDR3 has 10 residues. The germline V gene encodes CDR1 SGHRS and CDR2 YFSETQ. V lost 10 bases and J 10 bases, leaving 12 bases between the germline ends. CDR3 region: CASQWGEQFF. CDR3 in DNA: TGCGCCTCCCAGTGGGGGGAGCAGTTCTTC.

V gene TRBV5-1 combines with J gene TRBJ2-3; 7 bases fit TRBD2. The ends lost 1 base at V and 2 bases at J; junction bases unmatched: 7. CDR1 and CDR2 from the germline V gene are SGHRS and YFSETQ. The CDR3 contains 16 residues. The CDR3 region is CASSLSASGATDTQYF. CDR3 sequence (DNA): TGCGCCAGCAGCTTGTCGGCTAGCGGAGCCACAGATACGCAGTATTTT.

The CDR3 nucleotides are TGCAGTGCTTCTATCGGCAATTATGAGCAGTTCTTC. Translated: CSASIGNYEQFF. This chain uses TRBV20-1 with TRBJ2-1; no clear D. Germline-derived CDR1 and CDR2 are DFQATT and SNEGSKA (reference sequence). The CDR3 has 12 residues. The V and J ends lost 5 bases and 8 bases respectively, with 13 bases between them.

This clonotype occurred many times. V and J are TRBV7-3 and TRBJ2-1, with 11 bases identical to TRBD2. This CDR3 is 18 amino acids long. The germline V gene has CDR1 SGHTA and CDR2 FQGTGA. The V segment lost 0 bases and the J segment 4 bases; nucleotides outside the gene matches: 8. CDR3 bases: TGTGCCAGCAGCTTAACCCCCACTAGCGGGAGTTTTTACAATGAGCAGTTCTTC. This translates into CASSLTPTSGSFYNEQFF. Full variable domain (rest looked up from reference TRBV7-3 and TRBJ2-1): GAGVSQTPSNKVTEKGKYVELRCDPISGHTALYWYRQSLGQGPEFLIYFQGTGAADDSGLPNDRFFAVRPEGSVSTLKIQRTERGDSAVYLCASSLTPTSGSFYNEQFFGPGTRLTVL.

This clonotype has only a few counts. This chain connects TRBV12-3 or TRBV12-4 to TRBJ2-3; 7 bases map to TRBD2. This CDR3 is built from 15 residues. The V gene end was trimmed by 4 bases and the J gene end by 2 bases; junction bases not matched to a gene: 6. CDR3 bases: TGTGCCAGCAGTTCCCAACGGGAGGCCACAGATACGCAGTATTTT. It is translated as CASSSQREATDTQYF.

This clonotype has a handful of counts. The chain employs TRBV15 and TRBJ2-1, with D tentatively TRBD2 (5 bases). The CDR3 contains 12 residues. Trimming removed 4 bases from V and 15 bases from J, with 16 bases in between. CDR1 and CDR2 (germline): LNHNV, YYDKDF (reference sequence). As DNA, the CDR3 is TGTGCCACCAGCACGGTGGGCCGCCGGGGGTTCTTC. Translated, it gives CATSTVGRRGFF. Based on the CDR3 plus reference TRBV15 and TRBJ2-1, the full variable domain is DAMVIQNPRYQVTQFGKPVTLSCSQTLNHNVMYWYQQKSSQAPKLLFHYYDKDFNNEADTPDNFQSRRPNTSFCFLDIRSPGLGDTAMYLCATSTVGRRGFFGPGTRLTVL.

This clonotype was counted between two and nine times. This chain joins TRBV18 and TRBJ1-6, with TRBD1 identical over 8 bases. The CDR3 sequence is 15 residues long. The germline V gene encodes CDR1 KGHSH and CDR2 LQKENI. V was pared by 2 bases and J by 5 bases, with 2 bases of the junction left unmatched. This chain's CDR3 is CASSPSDRDNSPLHF. The CDR3 DNA reads as TGTGCCAGCTCACCATCGGACAGGGATAATTCACCCCTCCACTTT. The full variable domain, its missing parts supplied by reference TRBV18 and TRBJ1-6, is NAGVMQNPRHLVRRRGQEARLRCSPMKGHSHVYWYRQLPEEGLKFMVYLQKENIIDESGMPKERFSAEFPKEGPSILRIQQVVRGDSAAYFCASSPSDRDNSPLHFGNGTRLTVT.

There are a few counts of this clonotype. This sequence joins TRBV10-3 and TRBJ2-1, with 8 bases that match TRBD1. V shed 5 bases, J shed 6 bases, and the junction held 9 bases outside the gene matches. CDR1 ENHRY and CDR2 SYGVKD come from the germline V gene. The CDR3 spans 15 residues. The CDR3 is CAISPDRGRINEQFF. CDR3 DNA: TGTGCCATCAGTCCCGACAGGGGCCGAATCAATGAGCAGTTCTTC.

The chain carries TRBV4-1 and TRBJ2-7; unclear D gene. CDR1 and CDR2 (germline): MGHRA, YSYEKL. The ends were cut back, 1 base at V and 6 bases at J, with 10 bases in the middle. The CDR3 length is 13 residues. As DNA, the CDR3 is TGCGCCAGCAGCCAAGTCCCCGATTTCGAGCAGTACTTC. Protein sequence: CASSQVPDFEQYF.

This chain connects TRBV30 to TRBJ2-3; D is ambiguous. V lost 2 bases and J 6 bases, leaving 9 bases between the germline ends. The CDR3 runs 12 residues. Germline assignment: CDR1 GTSNPN and CDR2 SVGIG (reference sequence). This CDR3 reads CAWSTTSDTQYF. For the CDR3, the DNA is TGTGCCTGGAGTACGACGTCGGATACGCAGTATTTT.

This chain connects TRBV12-3 or TRBV12-4 to TRBJ2-7; D could derive from TRBD1 or TRBD2 (5 bases each). The CDR3 contains 14 residues. The germline V and J ends were trimmed by 5 bases and 0 bases, with 11 bases remaining between them. CDR3 amino acids: CASSVGRDSYEQYF. The CDR3 DNA reads TGTGCCAGCAGTGTGGGACGGGACTCCTACGAGCAGTACTTC.